A selection of T cell receptor beta chains follows, all from one sample in a study of shared clonotypes between healthy human individuals. Using immunoSEQ multiplex PCR, the repertoire was profiled, and TCRdb retains in-frame clones only, with some absent. The sample contains about a million clones, approximately 75% of which appear only once. The sequencing sample was made of memory CD4+ T cells from PBMCs. The receptors originated from a man aged 18-30 years in good health. Some clones in this sample may be carry-over from other donors' samples. Both conserved end residues are part of each CDR3. The D gene is left open where the match is weak. Expanded clones get a size class; other rows say once, few or many, or leave the size out.

j_gene	v_gene	d_gene	abundance	CDR3nt	CDR3aa
TRBJ2-7	TRBV7-9	.	.	TGTGACAGCAGCTTAGCGCTGGGGGGGCTCTACGAGCAGTACTTC	CDSSLALGGLYEQYF
TRBJ2-3	TRBV6-5	.	.	TGTGCCAGCAACTCGGTAGGCACAGATACGCAGTATTTT	CASNSVGTDTQYF
TRBJ1-1	TRBV29-1	.	.	TGCAGCGTTCGGTCTTTATCGAACACTGAAGCTTTCTTT	CSVRSLSNTEAFF
TRBJ2-3	TRBV19	TRBD2	.	TGTGCCAGTAGGGAGCGGGAGACGAGCACAGATACGCAGTATTTT	CASRERETSTDTQYF
TRBJ1-2	TRBV6-5	.	.	TGTGCCAGCAGGGCCGGGTCCAACTATGGCTACACCTTC	CASRAGSNYGYTF
TRBJ2-3	TRBV5-4	TRBD1	.	TGTGCCAGCAGCGCGGACCCCGGGACAGGGTCTTCAGATACGCAGTATTTT	CASSADPGTGSSDTQYF
TRBJ2-1	TRBV7-2	.	.	TGTGCCAGCAGCTCCTTTAATGAGCAGTTCTTC	CASSSFNEQFF
TRBJ2-1	TRBV28	TRBD2	many	TGTGCCAGCAGTTTACTGTTAGCGGGAGGGGGATTAGGTGAGCAGTTCTTC	CASSLLLAGGGLGEQFF
TRBJ2-2	TRBV30	TRBD2	.	TGTGCCTGGAATCCGGGACTAGCGGGAGTTCACACCGGGGAGCTGTTTTTT	CAWNPGLAGVHTGELFF
TRBJ1-1	TRBV27	.	.	TGTGCCAGCAAAGAAATGATCAGGGAGAACACTGAAGCTTTCTTT	CASKEMIRENTEAFF
TRBJ2-1	TRBV4-2	.	.	TGTGCCAGCAGCCAACCTGACAGCTCCTACAATGAGCAGTTCTTC	CASSQPDSSYNEQFF
TRBJ2-2	TRBV2	TRBD1	.	TGTGCCAGCCGCCAAGACAGGGGAGACCCCGGGGAGCTGTTTTTT	CASRQDRGDPGELFF